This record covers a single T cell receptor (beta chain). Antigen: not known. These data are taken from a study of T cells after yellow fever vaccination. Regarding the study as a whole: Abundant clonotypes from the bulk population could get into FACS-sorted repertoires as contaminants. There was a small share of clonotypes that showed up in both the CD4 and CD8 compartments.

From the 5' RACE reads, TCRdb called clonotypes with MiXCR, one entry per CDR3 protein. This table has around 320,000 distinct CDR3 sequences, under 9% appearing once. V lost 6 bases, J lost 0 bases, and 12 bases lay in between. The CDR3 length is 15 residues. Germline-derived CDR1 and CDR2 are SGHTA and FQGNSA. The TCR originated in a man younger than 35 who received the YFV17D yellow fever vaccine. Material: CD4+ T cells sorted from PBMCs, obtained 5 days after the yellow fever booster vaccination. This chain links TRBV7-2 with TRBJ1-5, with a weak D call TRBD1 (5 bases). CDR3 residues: CASRFTGASNQPQHF. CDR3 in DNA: TGTGCCAGCAGGTTTACAGGAGCTAGCAATCAGCCCCAGCATTTT. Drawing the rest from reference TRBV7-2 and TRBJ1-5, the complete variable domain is GAGVSQSPSNKVTEKGKDVELRCDPISGHTALYWYRQSLGQGLEFLIYFQGNSAPDKSGLPSDRFSAERTGGSVSTLTIQRTQQEDSAVYLCASRFTGASNQPQHFGDGTRLSIL.